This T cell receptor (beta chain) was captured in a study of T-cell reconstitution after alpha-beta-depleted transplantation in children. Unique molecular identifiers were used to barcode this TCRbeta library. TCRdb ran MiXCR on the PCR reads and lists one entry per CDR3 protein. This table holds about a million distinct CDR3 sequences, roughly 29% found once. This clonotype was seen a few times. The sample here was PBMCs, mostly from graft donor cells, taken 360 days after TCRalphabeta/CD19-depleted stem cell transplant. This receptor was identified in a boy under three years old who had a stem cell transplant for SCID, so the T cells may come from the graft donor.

DNA of the CDR3: TGTGCCAGCAGTTTTTACGGACAGGGCACCGGGGAGCTGTTTTTT. Translation: CASSFYGQGTGELFF. The rearrangement joins TRBV12-3 or TRBV12-4 to TRBJ2-2, with 8 positions matching TRBD1. CDR3 size: 15 residues. With V trimmed by 3 bases and J by 4 bases, 4 bases remained unmatched.